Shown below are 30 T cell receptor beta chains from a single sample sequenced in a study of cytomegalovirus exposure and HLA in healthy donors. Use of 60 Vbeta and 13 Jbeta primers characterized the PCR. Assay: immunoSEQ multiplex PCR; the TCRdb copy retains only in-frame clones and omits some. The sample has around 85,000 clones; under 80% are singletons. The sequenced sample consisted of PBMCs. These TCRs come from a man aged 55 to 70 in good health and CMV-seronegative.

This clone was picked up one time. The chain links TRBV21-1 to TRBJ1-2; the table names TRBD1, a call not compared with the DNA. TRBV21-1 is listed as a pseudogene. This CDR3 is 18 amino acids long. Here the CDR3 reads CASSPQGGQLGANYGYTF. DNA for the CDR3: TGTGCCAGCAGCCCCCAAGGCGGACAGCTGGGAGCTAACTATGGCTACACCTTC.

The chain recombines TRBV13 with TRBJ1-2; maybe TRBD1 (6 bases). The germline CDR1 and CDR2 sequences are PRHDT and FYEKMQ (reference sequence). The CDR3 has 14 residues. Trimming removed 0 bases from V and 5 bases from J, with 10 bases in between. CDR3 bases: TGTGCCAGCAGCTTAGGAACCACAGGGTATGGCTACACCTTC. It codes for CASSLGTTGYGYTF.

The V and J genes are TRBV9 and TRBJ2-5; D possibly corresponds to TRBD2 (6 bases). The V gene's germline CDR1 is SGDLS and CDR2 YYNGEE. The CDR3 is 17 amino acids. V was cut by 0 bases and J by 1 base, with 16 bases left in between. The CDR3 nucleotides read TGTGCCAGCAGCGTAGCCGGGGGACTTCATTTCCAAGAGACCCAGTACTTC. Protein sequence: CASSVAGGLHFQETQYF.

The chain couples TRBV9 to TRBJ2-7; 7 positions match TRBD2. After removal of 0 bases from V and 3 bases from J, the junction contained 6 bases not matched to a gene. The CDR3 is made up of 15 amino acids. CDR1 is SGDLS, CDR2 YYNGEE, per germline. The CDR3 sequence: CASSVGGGTVYEQYF. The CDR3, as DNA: TGTGCCAGCAGCGTAGGGGGGGGTACGGTCTACGAGCAGTACTTC.

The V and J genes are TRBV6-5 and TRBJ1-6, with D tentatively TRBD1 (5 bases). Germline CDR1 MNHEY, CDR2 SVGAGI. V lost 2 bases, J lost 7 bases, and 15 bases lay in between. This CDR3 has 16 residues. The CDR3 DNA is TGTGCCAGCAGTTACGCCGGGGGGGGAGGAAATTCACCCCTCCACTTT. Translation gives CASSYAGGGGNSPLHF.

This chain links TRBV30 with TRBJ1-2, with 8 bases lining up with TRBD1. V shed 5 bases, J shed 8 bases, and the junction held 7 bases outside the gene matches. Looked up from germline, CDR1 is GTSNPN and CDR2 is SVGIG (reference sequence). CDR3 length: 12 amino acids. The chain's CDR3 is CAWAQGGLGYTF. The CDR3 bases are TGTGCCTGGGCACAGGGGGGACTAGGCTACACCTTC.

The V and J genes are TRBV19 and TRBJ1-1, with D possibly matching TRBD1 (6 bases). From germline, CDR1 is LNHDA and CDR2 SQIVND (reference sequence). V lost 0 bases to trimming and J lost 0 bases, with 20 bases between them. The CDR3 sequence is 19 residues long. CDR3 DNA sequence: TGTGCCAGTAGTATAGATCGCCCTACAGGGACCAGCATGAACACTGAAGCTTTCTTT. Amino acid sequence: CASSIDRPTGTSMNTEAFF.

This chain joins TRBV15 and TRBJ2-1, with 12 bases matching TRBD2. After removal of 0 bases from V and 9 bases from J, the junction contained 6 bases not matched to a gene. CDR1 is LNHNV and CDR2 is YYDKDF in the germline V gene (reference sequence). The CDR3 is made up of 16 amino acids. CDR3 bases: TGTGCCACCAGCAGAGATCTAGCGGGGGGGCCAGGTGAGCAGTTCTTC. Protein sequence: CATSRDLAGGPGEQFF.

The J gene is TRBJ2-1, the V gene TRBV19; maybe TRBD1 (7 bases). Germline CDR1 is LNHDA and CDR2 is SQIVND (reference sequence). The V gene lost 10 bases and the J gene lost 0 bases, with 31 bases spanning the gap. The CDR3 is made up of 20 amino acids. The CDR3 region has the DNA TGTGCCACCGCGCAGGAGGGGGCTCCGGCGGTCGTGAGCTCCTACAATGAGCAGTTCTTC. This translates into CATAQEGAPAVVSSYNEQFF.

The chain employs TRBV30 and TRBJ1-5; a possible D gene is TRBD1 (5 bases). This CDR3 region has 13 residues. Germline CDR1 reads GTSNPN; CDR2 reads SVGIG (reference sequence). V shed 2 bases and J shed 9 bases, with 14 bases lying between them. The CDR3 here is CAWSLQGVVPQHF. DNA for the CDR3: TGTGCCTGGAGTTTGCAGGGTGTAGTGCCCCAGCATTTT.

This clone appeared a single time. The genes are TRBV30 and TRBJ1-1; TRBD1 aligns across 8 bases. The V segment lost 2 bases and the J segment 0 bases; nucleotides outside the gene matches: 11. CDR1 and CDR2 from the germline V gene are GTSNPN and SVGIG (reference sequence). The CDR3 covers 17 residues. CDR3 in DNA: TGTGCCTGGAGTTCCCCAGGGGGCTTAAACCTGAACACTGAAGCTTTCTTT. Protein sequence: CAWSSPGGLNLNTEAFF.

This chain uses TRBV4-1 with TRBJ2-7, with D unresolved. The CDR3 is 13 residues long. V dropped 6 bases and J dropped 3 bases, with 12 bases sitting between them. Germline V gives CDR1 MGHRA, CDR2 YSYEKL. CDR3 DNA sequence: TGCGCCAGCAGTTTGCGAGGAAACTACGAGCAGTACTTC. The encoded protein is CASSLRGNYEQYF.

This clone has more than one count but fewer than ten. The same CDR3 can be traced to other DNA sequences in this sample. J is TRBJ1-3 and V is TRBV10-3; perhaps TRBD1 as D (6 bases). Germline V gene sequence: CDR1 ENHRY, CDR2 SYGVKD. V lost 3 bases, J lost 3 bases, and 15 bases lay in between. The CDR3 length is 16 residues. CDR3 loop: CAISDPTGPSGNTIYF. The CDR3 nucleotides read TGTGCCATCAGTGACCCTACAGGGCCGAGTGGAAACACCATATATTTT.

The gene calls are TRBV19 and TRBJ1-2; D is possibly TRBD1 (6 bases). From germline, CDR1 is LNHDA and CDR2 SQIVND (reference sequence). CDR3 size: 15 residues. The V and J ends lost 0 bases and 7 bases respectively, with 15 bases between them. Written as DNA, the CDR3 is TGTGCCAGTAGTATAGATCAGTGGGGGCGAGGTGGCTACACCTTC. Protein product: CASSIDQWGRGGYTF.

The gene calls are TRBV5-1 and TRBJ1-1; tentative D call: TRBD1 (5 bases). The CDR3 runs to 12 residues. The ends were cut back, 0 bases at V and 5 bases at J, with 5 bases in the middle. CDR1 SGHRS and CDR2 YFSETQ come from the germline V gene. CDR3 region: CASSLDRTEAFF. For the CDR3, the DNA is TGCGCCAGCAGCTTGGACAGGACTGAAGCTTTCTTT.

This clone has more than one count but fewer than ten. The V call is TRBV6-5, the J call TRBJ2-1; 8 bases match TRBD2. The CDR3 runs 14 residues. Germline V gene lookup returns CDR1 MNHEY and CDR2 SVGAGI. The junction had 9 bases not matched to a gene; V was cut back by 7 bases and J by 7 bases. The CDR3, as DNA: TGTGCCAGCACTCCGGGGGGGCCGCCTAATGAGCAGTTCTTC. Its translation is CASTPGGPPNEQFF.

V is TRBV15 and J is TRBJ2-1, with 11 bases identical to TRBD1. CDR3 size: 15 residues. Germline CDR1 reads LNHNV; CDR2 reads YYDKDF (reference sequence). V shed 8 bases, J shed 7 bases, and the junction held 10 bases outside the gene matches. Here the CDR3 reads CATGKRTGGGNEQFF. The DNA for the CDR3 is TGTGCCACCGGAAAAAGGACAGGGGGCGGGAATGAGCAGTTCTTC.

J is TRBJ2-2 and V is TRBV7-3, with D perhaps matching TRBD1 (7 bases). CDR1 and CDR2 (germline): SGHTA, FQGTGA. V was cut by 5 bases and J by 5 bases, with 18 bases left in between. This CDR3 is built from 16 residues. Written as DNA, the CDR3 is TGTGCCAGCAGCCCCAGGGGGGACTTGGGGACCGGGGAGCTGTTTTTT. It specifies CASSPRGDLGTGELFF.

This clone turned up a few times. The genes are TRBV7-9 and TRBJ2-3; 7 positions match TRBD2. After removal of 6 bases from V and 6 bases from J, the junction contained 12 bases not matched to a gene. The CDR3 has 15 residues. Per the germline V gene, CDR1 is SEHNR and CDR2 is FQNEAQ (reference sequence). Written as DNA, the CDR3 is TGTGCCAGCAGGAATCGCGGGGGACTCGCCGATACGCAGTATTTT. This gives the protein CASRNRGGLADTQYF.

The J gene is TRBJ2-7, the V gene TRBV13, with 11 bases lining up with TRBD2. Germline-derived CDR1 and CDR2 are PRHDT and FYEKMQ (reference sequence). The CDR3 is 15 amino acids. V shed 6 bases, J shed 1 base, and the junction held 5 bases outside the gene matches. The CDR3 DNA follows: TGTGCCAGCAGTTCGGGACTAGCGGCATCCTACGAGCAGTACTTC. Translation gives CASSSGLAASYEQYF.

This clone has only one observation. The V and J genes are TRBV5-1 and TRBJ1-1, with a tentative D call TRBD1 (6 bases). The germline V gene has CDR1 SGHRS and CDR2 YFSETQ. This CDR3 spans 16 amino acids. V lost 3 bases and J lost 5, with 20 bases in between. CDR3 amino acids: CASSSGGARVRTEAFF. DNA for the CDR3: TGCGCCAGCAGCTCTGGGGGGGCGAGGGTGAGGACTGAAGCTTTCTTT. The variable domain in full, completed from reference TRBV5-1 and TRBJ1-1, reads KAGVTQTPRYLIKTRGQQVTLSCSPISGHRSVSWYQQTPGQGLQFLFEYFSETQRNKGNFPGRFSGRQFSNSRSEMNVSTLELGDSALYLCASSSGGARVRTEAFFGQGTRLTVV.

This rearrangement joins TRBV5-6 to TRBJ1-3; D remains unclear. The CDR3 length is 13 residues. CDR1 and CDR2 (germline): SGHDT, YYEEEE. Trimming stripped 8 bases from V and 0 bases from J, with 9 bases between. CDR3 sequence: CASSRISGNTIYF. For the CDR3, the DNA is TGTGCCAGTTCCAGGATCTCTGGAAACACCATATATTTT.

The chain's CDR3 is CASSLAGITEAFF. The CDR3 nucleotides read TGTGCCAGCAGCTTAGCCGGGATCACTGAAGCTTTCTTT. The gene calls are TRBV7-9 and TRBJ1-1; D call uncertain. The CDR3 has 13 residues. CDR1 is SEHNR, CDR2 FQNEAQ, per germline (reference sequence). The V end lost 0 bases, the J end lost 4 bases, and 6 bases lay between the germline ends.

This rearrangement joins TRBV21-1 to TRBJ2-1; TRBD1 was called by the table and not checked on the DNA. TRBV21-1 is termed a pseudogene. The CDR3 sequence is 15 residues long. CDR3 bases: TGTGCCAGCAGCGGTTACGACAGGGGCTACAATGAGCAGTTCTTC. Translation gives CASSGYDRGYNEQFF.

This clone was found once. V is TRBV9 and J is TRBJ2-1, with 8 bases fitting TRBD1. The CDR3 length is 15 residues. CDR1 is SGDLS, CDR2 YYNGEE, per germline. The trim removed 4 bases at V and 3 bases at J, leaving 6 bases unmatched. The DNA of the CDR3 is TGTGCCAGCAGCTCAAGGACAGGGCTCTACAATGAGCAGTTCTTC. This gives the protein CASSSRTGLYNEQFF.

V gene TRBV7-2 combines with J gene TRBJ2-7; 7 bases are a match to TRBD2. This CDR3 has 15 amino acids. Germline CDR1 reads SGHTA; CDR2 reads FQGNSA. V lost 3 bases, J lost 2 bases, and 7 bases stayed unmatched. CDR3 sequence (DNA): TGTGCCAGCAGCTTGGACCCAAGCGGGGCCTACGAGCAGTACTTC. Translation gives CASSLDPSGAYEQYF.

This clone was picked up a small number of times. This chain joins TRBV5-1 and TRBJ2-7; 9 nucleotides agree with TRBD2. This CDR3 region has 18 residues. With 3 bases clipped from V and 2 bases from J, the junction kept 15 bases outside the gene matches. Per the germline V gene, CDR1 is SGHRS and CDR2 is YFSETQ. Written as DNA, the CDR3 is TGCGCCAGCAGCTCCGAAGGTAGCGGGGGCCTCTTGACCTACGAGCAGTACTTC. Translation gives CASSSEGSGGLLTYEQYF.

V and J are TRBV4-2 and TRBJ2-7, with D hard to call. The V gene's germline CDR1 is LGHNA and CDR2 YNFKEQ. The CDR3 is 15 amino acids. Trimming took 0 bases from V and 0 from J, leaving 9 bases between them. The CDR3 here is CASSQDRQASYEQYF. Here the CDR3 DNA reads TGTGCCAGCAGCCAAGATCGTCAGGCCTCCTACGAGCAGTACTTC.

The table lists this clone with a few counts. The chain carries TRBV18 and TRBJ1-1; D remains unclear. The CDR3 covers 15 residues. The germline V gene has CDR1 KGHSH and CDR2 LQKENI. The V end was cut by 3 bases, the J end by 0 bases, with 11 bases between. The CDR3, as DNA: TGTGCCAGCTCACCCGGGATTATAGTGAACACTGAAGCTTTCTTT. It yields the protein CASSPGIIVNTEAFF.

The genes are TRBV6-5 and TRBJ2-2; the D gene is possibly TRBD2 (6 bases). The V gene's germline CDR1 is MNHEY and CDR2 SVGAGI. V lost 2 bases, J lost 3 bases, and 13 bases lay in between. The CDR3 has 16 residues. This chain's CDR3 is CASSYEAREDTGELFF. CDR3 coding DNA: TGTGCCAGCAGTTACGAAGCCAGGGAGGACACCGGGGAGCTGTTTTTT.